Listed below are T cell receptor beta chains from one sample, sequenced in a study of blood T cell repertoires in COVID-19. Generated by immunoSEQ multiplex PCR, the TCRdb table keeps only in-frame clones and is missing some. The sample includes under 450,000 clones, roughly 80% of them seen just once. The sample comprised PBMCs or T cells enriched from blood (not recorded which). Receptor source: a woman between 45 and 60 years old who had recovered from COVID-19. The CDR3 runs from the conserved cysteine through the conserved F or W.

TRBV7-2	TRBJ2-1	CASSLGGLAEQFF
TRBV7-9	TRBJ1-1	CASSLQGDGTEAFF
TRBV7-6	TRBJ2-2	CASSLAAGENTGELFF
TRBV30	TRBJ2-1	CAWRRRGVAGGLSYNEQFF
TRBV7-8	TRBJ1-5	CASSWGRDNQPQHF
TRBV19	TRBJ1-2	CASSIDPANYGYTF
TRBV6-6	TRBJ2-7	CASRPRTGTAYEQYF
TRBV19	TRBJ2-2	CATPSRSTGELFF
TRBV5-5	TRBJ1-1	CASSWAQGSNTEAFF
TRBV4-2	TRBJ2-5	CASSQDGLLETQYF
TRBV3-1/TRBV3-2	TRBJ1-3	CASSQTGGGNTIYF
TRBV19	TRBJ2-3	CASSPSDRGWADTQYF
TRBV5-1	TRBJ2-3	CASSPGLAVTDTQYF
TRBV5-1	TRBJ1-1	CASSQGQNTEAFF
TRBV27	TRBJ2-2	CASSFALAGAGGELFF
TRBV5-1	TRBJ2-3	CASSSGTGVPDTQYF
TRBV9	TRBJ2-1	CASSVGTSNEQFF
TRBV7-2	TRBJ2-1	CASSLPRLGHEQFF
TRBV7-9	TRBJ1-4	CASSSGLQANWVEKLFF
TRBV6-6	TRBJ2-7	CASSYGGVGYEQYF
TRBV19	TRBJ2-6	CASSETAGANVLTF
TRBV11-3	TRBJ1-1	CASSFRQGARTEAFF
TRBV30	TRBJ1-5	CAWGAGWGQPQHF
TRBV28	TRBJ1-4	CASSLVGQGNEKLFF
TRBV4-3	TRBJ2-7	CASSPTKGQPYEQYF
TRBV30	TRBJ1-5	CAWSGAGHQPQHF
TRBV5-4	TRBJ2-7	CASRRGPNSAEQYF
TRBV5-6	TRBJ2-6	CASSLGTGLSGANVLTF
TRBV9	TRBJ2-3	CASSVVVGGSTDTQYF
TRBV7-3	TRBJ1-5	CASSPRRPHNQPQHF
TRBV12-3/TRBV12-4	TRBJ1-2	CASGFPGQTGTF
TRBV7-2	TRBJ1-1	CASSLARANTEAFF
TRBV13	TRBJ2-1	CASSLGTGGPSSYNEQFF
TRBV19	TRBJ2-1	CASSIRGGSYNEQFF
TRBV7-2	TRBJ1-2	CASSLSPHSTGGFGYTF
TRBV19	TRBJ2-1	CATRGAKADEQFF
TRBV6-1	TRBJ2-3	CASSEDRLAGIKPQRPRDTQYF
TRBV19	TRBJ1-4	CASSNGRGKLFF
TRBV2	TRBJ2-5	CASRLDRSQETQYF
TRBV19	TRBJ2-7	CASSTPTGSEQYF
TRBV9	TRBJ1-1	CASSVGNRNTEAFF
TRBV2	TRBJ1-2	CASSDWDRVRRDYGYTF
TRBV6-2/TRBV6-3	TRBJ1-5	CASSYPNEGVDNQPQHF
TRBV18	TRBJ1-2	CASSPNGRGLGYTF
TRBV21-1	TRBJ1-5	CASSRSGQPQHF
TRBV6-5	TRBJ2-6	CAISPGGDLNVLTF
TRBV20-1	TRBJ2-1	CSASRRLPSWKQFF
TRBV25-1	TRBJ1-2	CASSELGQGSVGYGYTF
TRBV19	TRBJ2-1	CASRRGGLGDEQFF
TRBV9	TRBJ1-4	CASSVSSGKDTNEKLFF